This T cell receptor (beta chain) was captured by sequencing in a study of blood T cell repertoires in COVID-19. Study-level information: Sources were T cells, B-cell-depleted T cells, or PBMCs; the material itself was cDNA or gDNA.

There are 18 residues in the CDR3. CDR1 and CDR2 (germline): SGHVS, FQNEAQ. The J segment lost 1 base and the V segment lost 1 base, leaving 12 bases of the junction unmatched. The table came from immunoSEQ multiplex PCR; TCRdb's copy has only in-frame clones and leaves some out. The sample lists over 20,000 clones; more than 80% were seen once. What was sequenced was peripheral blood. This sequence joins TRBV7-8 and TRBJ2-7, with TRBD1 identical over 8 bases. The TCR comes from a human donor in a cohort sampled during active COVID-19. The CDR3 region has the DNA TGTGCCAGCAGCTTAGGGGTCTCCGGGACAGGTCGATCCTACGAGCAGTACTTC. It codes for CASSLGVSGTGRSYEQYF. Using reference TRBV7-8 and TRBJ2-7 for the parts outside the CDR3, the full variable domain is GAGVSQSPRYKVAKRGQDVALRCDPISGHVSLFWYQQALGQGPEFLTYFQNEAQLDKSGLPSDRFFAERPEGSVSTLKIQRTQQEDSAVYLCASSLGVSGTGRSYEQYFGPGTRLTVT.